The next 5 T cell receptor beta chains were all read from a single sample in a study of OX40 agonist ivuxolimab in advanced cancers. Libraries were constructed by the immunoSEQ multiplex PCR assay. TCRdb took over this immuneACCESS table, retaining in-frame rearrangements with V and J assigned. Such tables are incomplete; in checked studies, under half of the missing clones stem from an unresolved V gene, and the remainder is unexplained. This sample lists 55,000 to 90,000 clones; around 88% were detected once. Approximately 2.3% of the sample is taken by the ten largest. Sequenced material: CD4+ or CD8+ T cells sorted from blood, taken in a trial of the OX40 agonist ivuxolimab. The receptors shown here come from an adult with an advanced solid tumor such as melanoma, head and neck, liver or kidney cancer.

The V call is TRBV29-1, the J call TRBJ2-3; TRBD2 matches 8 bases. The CDR3 extends over 15 amino acids. Trimming removed 6 bases from V and 4 bases from J; junction bases left unmatched: 12. From germline, CDR1 is SQVTM and CDR2 ANQGSEA. CDR3 protein: CSVSRAGEAADTQYF. CDR3 DNA sequence: TGCAGCGTCTCACGAGCGGGAGAAGCGGCAGATACGCAGTATTTT.

The chain is built from TRBV18 and TRBJ1-2; D gene ambiguous. This CDR3 is built from 17 residues. The ends were cut back, 5 bases at V and 7 bases at J, with 26 bases in the middle. Germline CDR1 and CDR2: KGHSH and LQKENI. CDR3 bases: TGTGCCAGCTCAACAACCCCGGGCCCCGAAGGATTGAGTGGCTACACCTTC. Protein sequence: CASSTTPGPEGLSGYTF.

Note on this clone: The same CDR3 can be traced to other DNA sequences in this sample. The V gene is TRBV28, the J gene TRBJ2-7; D is uncertain. Between the trimmed V and J ends, which lost 4 bases and 1 base, there was a span of 2 bases. This CDR3 contains 11 residues. Germline V gene data show CDR1 as MDHEN and CDR2 as SYDVKM. CDR3 nucleotides: TGTGCCAGCAGTTCTTCCTACGAGCAGTACTTC. Protein sequence: CASSSSYEQYF.

The sample holds a few counts of this clone. This chain connects TRBV5-4 to TRBJ2-2, with D maybe TRBD2 (6 bases). V was clipped by 4 bases and J by 6 bases, with 10 bases between them. This CDR3 is 13 amino acids long. Germline-derived CDR1 and CDR2 are SGHNT and YYREEE (reference sequence). CDR3 nucleotides: TGTGCCAGCAGCGGAGGGATAGCCGGGGAGCTGTTTTTT. As protein: CASSGGIAGELFF.

The chain couples TRBV7-3 to TRBJ2-3; the D is unclear. Germline CDR1 is SGHTA and CDR2 is FQGTGA. The V and J ends lost 5 bases and 6 bases respectively, with 9 bases between them. The CDR3 extends over 12 amino acids. The CDR3 protein is CASSPRSDTQYF. CDR3 sequence (DNA): TGTGCCAGCAGCCCGCGGAGTGATACGCAGTATTTT.